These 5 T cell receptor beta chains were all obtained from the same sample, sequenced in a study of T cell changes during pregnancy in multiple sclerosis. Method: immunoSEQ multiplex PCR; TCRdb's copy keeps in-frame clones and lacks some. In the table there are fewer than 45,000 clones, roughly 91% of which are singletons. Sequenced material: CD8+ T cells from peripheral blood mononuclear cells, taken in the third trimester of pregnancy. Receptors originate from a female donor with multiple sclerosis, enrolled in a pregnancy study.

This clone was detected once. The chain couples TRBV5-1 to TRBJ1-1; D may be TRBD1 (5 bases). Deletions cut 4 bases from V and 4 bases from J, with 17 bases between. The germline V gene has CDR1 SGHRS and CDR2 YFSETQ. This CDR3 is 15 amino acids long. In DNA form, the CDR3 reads TGCGCCAGCAGCGTCTACAGTGCCCAGGGCACTGAAGCTTTCTTT. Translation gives CASSVYSAQGTEAFF.

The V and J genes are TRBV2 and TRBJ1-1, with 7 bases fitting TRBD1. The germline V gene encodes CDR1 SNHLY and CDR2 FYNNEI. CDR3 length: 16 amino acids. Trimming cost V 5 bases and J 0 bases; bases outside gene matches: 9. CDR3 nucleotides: TGTGCCAGCAGTCGGACAGGAAATTCCATGAACACTGAAGCTTTCTTT. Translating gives CASSRTGNSMNTEAFF.

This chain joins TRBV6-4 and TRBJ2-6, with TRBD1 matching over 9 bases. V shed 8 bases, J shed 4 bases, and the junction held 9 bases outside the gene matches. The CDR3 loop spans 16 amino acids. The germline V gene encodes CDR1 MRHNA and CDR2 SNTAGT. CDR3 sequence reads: CASSEQGAEGANVLTF. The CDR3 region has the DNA TGTGCCAGCTCTGAACAGGGGGCTGAAGGGGCCAACGTCCTGACTTTC.

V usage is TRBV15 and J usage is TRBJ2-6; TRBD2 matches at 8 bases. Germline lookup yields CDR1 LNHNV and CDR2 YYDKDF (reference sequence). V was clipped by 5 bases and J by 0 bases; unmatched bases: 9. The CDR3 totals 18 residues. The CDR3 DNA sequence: TGTGCCACCAGCTCCCAGCGGGGGTCATACTCTGGGGCCAACGTCCTGACTTTC. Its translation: CATSSQRGSYSGANVLTF.

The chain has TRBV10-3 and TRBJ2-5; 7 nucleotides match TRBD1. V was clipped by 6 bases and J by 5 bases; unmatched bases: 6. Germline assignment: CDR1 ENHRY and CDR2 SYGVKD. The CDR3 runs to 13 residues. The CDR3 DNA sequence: TGTGCCATCAGCCCCGGGACAGAGGAGACCCAGTACTTC. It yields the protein CAISPGTEETQYF.